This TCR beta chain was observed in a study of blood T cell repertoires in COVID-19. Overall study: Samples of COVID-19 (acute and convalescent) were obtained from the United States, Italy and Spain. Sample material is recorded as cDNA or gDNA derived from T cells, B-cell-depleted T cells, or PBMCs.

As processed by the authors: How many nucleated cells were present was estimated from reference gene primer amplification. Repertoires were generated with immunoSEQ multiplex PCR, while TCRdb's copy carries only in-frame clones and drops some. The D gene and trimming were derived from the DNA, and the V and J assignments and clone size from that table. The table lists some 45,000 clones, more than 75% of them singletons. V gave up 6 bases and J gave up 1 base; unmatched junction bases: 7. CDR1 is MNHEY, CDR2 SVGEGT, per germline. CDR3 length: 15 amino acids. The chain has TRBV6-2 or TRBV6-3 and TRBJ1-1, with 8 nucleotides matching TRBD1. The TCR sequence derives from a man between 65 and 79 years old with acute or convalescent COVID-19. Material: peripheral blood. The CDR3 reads CASSRAGQGNTEAFF. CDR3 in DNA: TGTGCCAGCAGCCGCGCAGGACAGGGGAACACTGAAGCTTTCTTT.